One sample yielded the 31 T cell receptor beta chains listed below, sequenced in a study of blood T cell repertoires in COVID-19. The assay was immunoSEQ multiplex PCR, and TCRdb's table has in-frame clones only and misses some. Seen here are 250,000 to 300,000 clones, 80% to 95% observed once, and the top ten hold 2% to 2.5%. Sequenced: peripheral blood. The receptors derive from a woman aged 25 to 45 with COVID-19, enrolled during active disease.

V and J are TRBV9 and TRBJ1-3; D gene ambiguous. The germline V and J ends were trimmed by 2 bases and 0 bases, with 12 bases remaining between them. The germline V gene encodes CDR1 SGDLS and CDR2 YYNGEE. CDR3 length: 16 residues. CDR3 in DNA: TGTGCCAGCAGCGTCCGGACGGGGAACTCTGGAAACACCATATATTTT. It translates to CASSVRTGNSGNTIYF. Using reference TRBV9 and TRBJ1-3 for the parts outside the CDR3, the full variable domain is DSGVTQTPKHLITATGQRVTLRCSPRSGDLSVYWYQQSLDQGLQFLIQYYNGEERAKGNILERFSAQQFPDLHSELNLSSLELGDSALYFCASSVRTGNSGNTIYFGEGSWLTVV.

This chain links TRBV5-1 with TRBJ2-5, with TRBD2 identical over 16 bases. The CDR3 runs to 15 residues. Germline V gene sequence: CDR1 SGHRS, CDR2 YFSETQ. After removal of 4 bases from V and 5 bases from J, the junction contained 2 bases not matched to a gene. As DNA, the CDR3 is TGCGCCAGCAGCCCGGGACTAGCGGGAGGGGAGACCCAGTACTTC. This translates into CASSPGLAGGETQYF.

V gene TRBV28 combines with J gene TRBJ1-5; D unresolved. Per germline, CDR1 MDHEN and CDR2 SYDVKM. The CDR3 consists of 12 residues. V was trimmed by 11 bases and J by 5 bases, leaving 13 bases between them. The CDR3 sequence is CAGGGWYQPQHF. The CDR3 DNA is TGTGCCGGAGGAGGGTGGTATCAGCCCCAGCATTTT. The complete variable domain, with remaining parts taken from reference TRBV28 and TRBJ1-5, reads DVKVTQSSRYLVKRTGEKVFLECVQDMDHENMFWYRQDPGLGLRLIYFSYDVKMKEKGDIPEGYSVSREKKERFSLILESASTNQTSMYLCAGGGWYQPQHFGDGTRLSIL.

The chain recombines TRBV30 with TRBJ2-7, with unresolved D. Germline lookup yields CDR1 GTSNPN and CDR2 SVGIG (reference sequence). V gave up 3 bases and J gave up 6 bases, with 12 bases separating them. The CDR3 loop spans 12 amino acids. CDR3 residues: CAWRGLAAEQYF. CDR3 DNA: TGTGCCTGGAGGGGTCTCGCGGCCGAGCAGTACTTC.

This clone showed up just a few times. The chain is built from TRBV10-3 and TRBJ1-5, with TRBD1 as a possible D gene (6 bases). Trimming cost V 7 bases and J 3 bases, with 10 bases left between them. The germline V gene has CDR1 ENHRY and CDR2 SYGVKD. This CDR3 comprises 13 residues. The CDR3: CAITQGANQPQHF. CDR3 nucleotides: TGTGCCATCACACAGGGTGCCAATCAGCCCCAGCATTTT.

V is TRBV7-2 and J is TRBJ2-3; D is undetermined. CDR1 and CDR2 (germline): SGHTA, FQGNSA. The CDR3 is made up of 16 amino acids. Trimming shortened V by 1 base and J by 0 bases, and 11 bases separated the two germline ends. The CDR3 region has the DNA TGTGCCAGCAGCTTAGATGGCAGGCCTAGCACAGATACGCAGTATTTT. Translated: CASSLDGRPSTDTQYF.

This chain joins TRBV19 and TRBJ2-3, with D possibly matching TRBD2 (5 bases). The CDR3 is made up of 16 amino acids. V lost 5 bases to trimming and J lost 4 bases, with 19 bases between them. Germline V gene lookup returns CDR1 LNHDA and CDR2 SQIVND (reference sequence). DNA of the CDR3: TGTGCCAGTAGTGCCCTGCGAGGGCGGGCCTCAGATACGCAGTATTTT. Amino acid sequence: CASSALRGRASDTQYF.

This chain links TRBV19 with TRBJ1-3; D gene ambiguous. The length of the CDR3 is 16 residues. Germline assignment: CDR1 LNHDA and CDR2 SQIVND (reference sequence). V was trimmed by 5 bases and J by 0 bases, leaving 14 bases between them. The CDR3 region is CASSHPSRISGNTIYF. The DNA of the CDR3 is TGTGCCAGTAGTCATCCTTCGCGGATCTCTGGAAACACCATATATTTT.

This chain joins TRBV15 and TRBJ1-2; D possibly corresponds to TRBD1 (6 bases). CDR1 LNHNV and CDR2 YYDKDF come from the germline V gene (reference sequence). Trimming took 2 bases from V and 4 from J, leaving 11 bases between them. The CDR3 is 14 residues long. The CDR3 nucleotides read TGTGCCACCAGCAGATACAGGGAGGGCTATGGCTACACCTTC. It yields the protein CATSRYREGYGYTF.

The rearrangement uses TRBV3-1 (or the pseudogene TRBV3-2) and TRBJ2-7; the D gene is possibly TRBD2 (5 bases). V lost 1 base and J 10 bases, leaving 14 bases between the germline ends. Germline assignment: CDR1 LGHDT and CDR2 YNNKEL (reference sequence). CDR3 length: 13 amino acids. CDR3 in amino acids: CASSQGGRTPQYF. CDR3 nucleotide sequence: TGTGCCAGCAGCCAAGGAGGGCGAACCCCTCAGTACTTC.

The gene calls are TRBV18 and TRBJ2-5; TRBD1 aligns across 8 bases. This CDR3 is 15 amino acids long. Germline V CDR1 and CDR2: KGHSH, LQKENI. J was trimmed by 5 bases and V by 3 bases; bases with no gene match: 8. The CDR3 loop reads CASSPNGQGGETQYF. In nucleotides, the CDR3 is TGTGCCAGCTCACCCAACGGACAGGGCGGGGAGACCCAGTACTTC.

This chain connects TRBV19 to TRBJ1-5; D is possibly TRBD1 (6 bases). CDR3 length: 15 amino acids. CDR1 LNHDA and CDR2 SQIVND come from the germline V gene (reference sequence). Trimming left V 3 bases short and J 1 base short, with 10 bases between. The CDR3 DNA reads TGTGCCAGTAGTATTTGGGGGCGAAGCAATCAGCCCCAGCATTTT. Translating gives CASSIWGRSNQPQHF.

V usage is TRBV15 and J usage is TRBJ2-7, with 9 nucleotides matching TRBD1. Trimming cost V 5 bases and J 3 bases; bases outside gene matches: 8. Looked up from germline, CDR1 is LNHNV and CDR2 is YYDKDF (reference sequence). The CDR3 runs to 15 residues. The CDR3 bases are TGTGCCACCAGCGAGGGAGGGACAGGGATCTACGAGCAGTACTTC. This codes for CATSEGGTGIYEQYF.

The chain uses TRBV27 and TRBJ2-1; D perhaps matches TRBD1 (5 bases). Germline V gives CDR1 MNHEY, CDR2 SMNVEV (reference sequence). V was trimmed by 5 bases and J by 5 bases, leaving 10 bases between them. The CDR3 sequence is 13 residues long. CDR3 loop: CASSPADNNEQFF. The DNA of the CDR3 is TGTGCCAGCAGTCCGGCGGACAACAATGAGCAGTTCTTC.

The chain recombines TRBV19 with TRBJ1-1; no clear D gene. V was pared by 4 bases and J by 3 bases, with 15 bases between. CDR3 size: 15 residues. Per germline, CDR1 LNHDA and CDR2 SQIVND (reference sequence). CDR3 sequence: CASSRRVSQDTEAFF. The CDR3 DNA sequence: TGTGCCAGTAGTAGGCGGGTCTCTCAGGACACTGAAGCTTTCTTT.

The rearrangement uses TRBV7-9 and TRBJ2-5, with 13 bases that match TRBD2. This CDR3 region has 18 residues. V lost 5 bases to trimming and J lost 1 base; unmatched junction nucleotides: 10. CDR1 and CDR2 from the germline V gene are SEHNR and FQNEAQ (reference sequence). CDR3 loop: CASSVGLAGARGQETQYF. CDR3 bases: TGTGCCAGCAGCGTCGGACTAGCGGGAGCAAGGGGCCAAGAGACCCAGTACTTC.

The V gene is TRBV10-3, the J gene TRBJ2-7, with D perhaps TRBD1 (6 bases). The germline V gene has CDR1 ENHRY and CDR2 SYGVKD. The germline V and J ends were trimmed by 3 bases and 5 bases, with 11 bases remaining between them. The CDR3 has 13 residues. The CDR3 here is CAISDLTGNEQYF. The CDR3 DNA reads TGTGCCATCAGTGACCTCACAGGGAACGAGCAGTACTTC.

This chain uses TRBV9 with TRBJ2-1; 7 positions match TRBD2. CDR1 is SGDLS and CDR2 is YYNGEE in the germline V gene. The V segment lost 0 bases and the J segment 3 bases; nucleotides outside the gene matches: 9. The CDR3 covers 17 residues. The DNA of the CDR3 is TGTGCCAGCAGCGTAGAACCCAGGCCTAGCGGCTACAATGAGCAGTTCTTC. Its translation is CASSVEPRPSGYNEQFF.

The J gene is TRBJ2-1, the V gene TRBV12-5; 9 bases align to TRBD1. CDR3 length equals 14 residues. The V gene end was trimmed by 8 bases and the J gene end by 8 bases; junction bases not matched to a gene: 10. Germline lookup yields CDR1 LGHNT and CDR2 FRNRAP. The CDR3 spells CASMRTGGWDEQFF. CDR3 coding DNA: TGTGCTAGTATGAGAACAGGGGGCTGGGATGAGCAGTTCTTC.

The genes are TRBV7-3 and TRBJ2-3, with D possibly being TRBD2 (6 bases). From germline, CDR1 is SGHTA and CDR2 FQGTGA. The length of the CDR3 is 14 residues. V was clipped by 2 bases and J by 5 bases, with 11 bases between them. The CDR3 region is CASSLSGLEDTQYF. The CDR3 DNA reads TGTGCCAGCAGCTTATCGGGACTTGAAGATACGCAGTATTTT.

The chain joins TRBV29-1 to TRBJ1-2; possibly TRBD1 for D (6 bases). Germline V gives CDR1 SQVTM, CDR2 ANQGSEA. The length of the CDR3 is 13 residues. V was trimmed by 2 bases and J by 6 bases, leaving 13 bases between them. CDR3: CSVENQGIHGYTF. Written as DNA, the CDR3 is TGCAGCGTTGAAAACCAGGGGATCCATGGCTACACCTTC.

The V call is TRBV18, the J call TRBJ1-2, with D maybe TRBD1 (5 bases). The CDR3 loop spans 13 amino acids. Trimming pared 5 bases from V and 5 bases from J, leaving 12 bases between. Germline lookup yields CDR1 KGHSH and CDR2 LQKENI. CDR3 protein: CASSATDSYGYTF. In nucleotides, the CDR3 is TGTGCCAGCTCAGCGACTGACAGTTATGGCTACACCTTC.

The CDR3 DNA reads as TGTGCCAGCAGTCGCGACAGCCGACATGGCTACACCTTC. Translation gives CASSRDSRHGYTF. This sequence joins TRBV27 and TRBJ1-2; tentatively, D is TRBD1 (5 bases). V dropped 5 bases and J dropped 6 bases, with 13 bases sitting between them. The CDR3 is 13 amino acids. Per the germline V gene, CDR1 is MNHEY and CDR2 is SMNVEV (reference sequence).

The V call is TRBV5-1, the J call TRBJ2-2; TRBD1 matches at 7 bases. This CDR3 region has 15 residues. Germline CDR1 reads SGHRS; CDR2 reads YFSETQ. Trimming at V came to 6 bases and at J to 3 bases, leaving 8 bases not matched to a gene. The CDR3 bases are TGCGCCAGCACCCTAGGGACAGCGGACACCGGGGAGCTGTTTTTT. Translation: CASTLGTADTGELFF. The full variable domain, in which reference TRBV5-1 and TRBJ2-2 provide the parts outside the CDR3, is KAGVTQTPRYLIKTRGQQVTLSCSPISGHRSVSWYQQTPGQGLQFLFEYFSETQRNKGNFPGRFSGRQFSNSRSEMNVSTLELGDSALYLCASTLGTADTGELFFGEGSRLTVL.

This clone occurred a few times. The chain combines TRBV27 with TRBJ1-5; 8 bases align to TRBD1. V trimming: 10 bases; J trimming: 2 bases; junction bases outside the gene matches: 7. The CDR3 contains 14 residues. Germline V gene data show CDR1 as MNHEY and CDR2 as SMNVEV (reference sequence). This CDR3 reads CATANRGGNQPQHF. CDR3 coding DNA: TGTGCCACCGCGAACAGGGGGGGCAATCAGCCCCAGCATTTT.

V usage is TRBV5-1 and J usage is TRBJ2-1, with 8 positions matching TRBD2. The CDR3 covers 15 residues. V was clipped by 2 bases and J by 0 bases; unmatched bases: 1. The V gene's germline CDR1 is SGHRS and CDR2 YFSETQ. The CDR3 DNA is TGCGCCAGCAGCTTTAGCGGGATCTCCTACAATGAGCAGTTCTTC. It codes for CASSFSGISYNEQFF.

V gene TRBV5-4 combines with J gene TRBJ2-1; 8 bases align to TRBD2. J gave up 3 bases and V 4 bases, and 6 bases lay outside the gene matches. The CDR3 sequence is 15 residues long. Germline V CDR1 and CDR2: SGHNT, YYREEE (reference sequence). The CDR3 is CASSPRTSGYNEQFF. The CDR3 region has the DNA TGTGCCAGCAGCCCTCGAACTAGCGGCTACAATGAGCAGTTCTTC.

This clone was detected once. V gene TRBV19 combines with J gene TRBJ2-7; possible D gene TRBD1, 7 bases. V was pared by 2 bases and J by 6 bases, with 14 bases between. The CDR3 runs to 14 residues. CDR1 is LNHDA and CDR2 is SQIVND in the germline V gene (reference sequence). CDR3 region: CASSIIQGGGEQYF. The CDR3 nucleotides are TGTGCCAGTAGTATAATCCAGGGGGGCGGCGAGCAGTACTTC.

This clone has more than one count but fewer than ten. The chain combines TRBV11-2 with TRBJ2-3, with D possibly matching TRBD2 (7 bases). This CDR3 has 16 residues. CDR1 and CDR2 (germline): SGHAT, FQNNGV. V was cut by 5 bases and J by 1 base, with 16 bases left in between. The CDR3 region is CASSRTGTKGTDTQYF. CDR3 nucleotides: TGTGCCAGCAGCCGAACAGGGACTAAAGGCACAGATACGCAGTATTTT. Filled out from reference TRBV11-2 and TRBJ2-3, the complete variable domain reads EAGVAQSPRYKIIEKRQSVAFWCNPISGHATLYWYQQILGQGPKLLIQFQNNGVVDDSQLPKDRFSAERLKGVDSTLKIQPAKLEDSAVYLCASSRTGTKGTDTQYFGPGTRLTVL.

The rearrangement links TRBV30 to TRBJ1-4, with 9 bases matching TRBD1. With 1 base clipped from V and 6 bases from J, the junction kept 18 bases outside the gene matches. Germline V lookup: CDR1 GTSNPN, CDR2 SVGIG (reference sequence). The CDR3 contains 19 residues. The CDR3 reads CAWSAPGTGLRRGDEKLFF. The CDR3 DNA reads TGTGCCTGGAGTGCCCCCGGGACAGGGCTTAGACGAGGGGATGAAAAACTGTTTTTT.

The V call is TRBV2, the J call TRBJ1-2, with 10 bases fitting TRBD1. Germline assignment: CDR1 SNHLY and CDR2 FYNNEI. The CDR3 spans 15 residues. The V gene end was trimmed by 3 bases and the J gene end by 6 bases; junction bases not matched to a gene: 7. The CDR3 region has the DNA TGTGCCAGCAGTGACCTGAGACAGGGGGCGCATGGCTACACCTTC. Translated: CASSDLRQGAHGYTF.